The following is a T cell receptor beta chain sequence with its context. What this receptor recognizes is not known. No base quality values were provided; no much bigger clone lies one nucleotide off. The CDR3 regions of human TCRbeta chains were analyzed by immunosequencing. On the authors' methods: Repertoire TCRs were matched against a reference library of SARS-CoV-2-specific TCRs generated with the MIRA antigen-specificity platform. Breadth was defined as the fraction of unique TCRs that were SARS-CoV-2-associated. Depth was defined as the fraction of total T cells that were SARS-CoV-2-associated. Each spike-specific TCR was assigned to its reactive spike region and to a CD4 or CD8 class using the MIRA data. Log10-transformed breadth and depth values were compared by one-way ANOVA with Sidak's multiple comparisons tests. The source is immuneACCESS, and TCRdb retained only in-frame sequences with V and J called. Part of the clones is not carried over; for the studies checked, unresolved V genes explain less than half of this, and the remainder is unexplained. Clone size and V and J calls were adopted from that table, with D and trimming inferred from the DNA. For this sample the table gives approximately 100,000 clones, of which around 87% were detected only once. The ten largest account for approximately 10% of the sample.

The record originates from a study of T cell responses to AZD1222 COVID-19 vaccine (dated by TCRdb to the early 2020s). Regarding the study in general: A total of approximately 240 trial participants underwent TCR sequencing, of whom roughly 210 had received two doses of AZD1222 and some 25 had received two doses of the MenACWY control vaccine. Trial participants were enrolled into age subgroups of 18-55, 56-69 and 70-plus years, which contained roughly 150, 30 and 60 TCR-sequenced participants, respectively.

The time point label on this specimen signifies: about 28 days (+/-7) after the second vaccine dose. AZD1222 recipients with second doses at about 4 weeks or about 12 weeks were pooled, because spike-specific TCR depth and breadth did not differ between schedules. Vaccinee samples came from UK trials COV001 and COV002, including a single-blind randomized controlled phase 2/3 trial of AZD1222 (ChAdOx1 nCoV-19) in healthy adults. Trial participant PBMC samples were collected at day 0 and day 28 after the second dose for TCRbeta chain sequencing. Compared with germline, V lacks 4 bases and J lacks 11 bases; bases without a gene match: 25. CDR1 and CDR2 are read off the germline V gene (reference sequence) as LNHDA and SQIVND. Reading from cysteine to phenylalanine, the CDR3 counts 19 amino acids. Just CDR3 DNA is preserved here, 57 bases in frame from base 1. Broader findings and caveats from the paper: Because no samples from the day 14 peak response were available, repertoires could be characterized only after the peak T cell response. The 56-69-year group was small, and its depth increase did not reach significance, likely because of low power. Participants were mostly white British, with more females than males. The authors suggested clonal diversity may have been underestimated. Conclusions about previously exposed vaccinees are limited because only 6 or 7 AZD1222 recipients were SARS-CoV-2 seropositive at baseline. After two AZD1222 doses, both the breadth and the depth of spike-specific TCRs were significantly higher than at day 0 and than in MenACWY recipients. Reportedly, almost half of the unique spike-specific TCRs recognized epitopes lying outside the regions that are mutated in the B.1.351 and B.1.1.7 variants. The vaccine-associated CD4 TCRs covered the entire spike protein, and the dominant responses fell in regions 160-218 and 743-854.

This specimen consisted of peripheral blood, obtained 28 days after the second AZD1222 dose. This TCR was sampled from an adult who received the AZD1222 COVID-19 vaccine. The sequence links TRBV19 to TRBJ1-1, and 10 junction bases match TRBD1. CDR3 region: CASSTTLQPGQGIPVKAFF. Here is the DNA: TGTGCCAGTAGTACCACACTACAGCCGGGACAGGGGATCCCCGTTAAGGCTTTCTTT.